These 15 T cell receptor beta chains share one sample of origin, sequenced in a study of blood T cell repertoires in COVID-19. Clones were sequenced by immunoSEQ multiplex PCR, and TCRdb holds only the in-frame ones, with some missing. Of 55,000 to 65,000 clones listed, 91% are singletons. Sequencing was carried out using peripheral blood. All receptors come from a man aged 55 to 70 with acute or convalescent COVID-19.

This chain links TRBV19 with TRBJ1-1, with D possibly TRBD1 on 5 matching bases. This CDR3 contains 14 residues. Trimming left V 1 base short and J 1 base short, with 7 bases between. Per the germline V gene, CDR1 is LNHDA and CDR2 is SQIVND (reference sequence). The CDR3 DNA reads TGTGCCAGTAGTATAGGACAGTCGAACACTGAAGCTTTCTTT. Its translation: CASSIGQSNTEAFF.

V usage is TRBV28 and J usage is TRBJ1-5, with D perhaps matching TRBD1 (5 bases). This CDR3 has 15 amino acids. The ends were cut back, 3 bases at V and 6 bases at J, with 15 bases in the middle. Germline-derived CDR1 and CDR2 are MDHEN and SYDVKM. The CDR3 sequence is CASSFLWGEAQPQHF. The CDR3, as DNA: TGTGCCAGCAGTTTTCTTTGGGGGGAGGCTCAGCCCCAGCATTTT.

The V call is TRBV21-1, the J call TRBJ2-7; whether TRBD2, the table's D call, matches the DNA was not checked. TRBV21-1 is assigned pseudogene status. The CDR3 has 13 residues. The CDR3 sequence: CASTNETYYEQYF. CDR3 nucleotide sequence: TGTGCCAGCACCAATGAAACCTACTACGAGCAGTACTTC.

The rearrangement uses TRBV18 and TRBJ1-2; 9 bases align to TRBD1. Per the germline V gene, CDR1 is KGHSH and CDR2 is LQKENI. J gave up 1 base and V 2 bases, and 5 bases lay outside the gene matches. This CDR3 is built from 16 residues. The CDR3 region has the DNA TGTGCCAGCTCACCAATGGGGACAGGGAATAACTATGGCTACACCTTC. Translation gives CASSPMGTGNNYGYTF.

Written as DNA, the CDR3 is TGTGCCAGCAGCTTGAAGGGAGGGCAGCGAGAAAAACTGTTTTTT. Its translation is CASSLKGGQREKLFF. The chain uses TRBV13 and TRBJ1-4; no definite D call. Trimming left V 3 bases short and J 8 bases short, with 16 bases between. In germline, CDR1 is PRHDT, CDR2 FYEKMQ (reference sequence). This CDR3 comprises 15 residues. The whole variable domain, filled in from reference TRBV13 and TRBJ1-4, reads AAGVIQSPRHLIKEKRETATLKCYPIPRHDTVYWYQQGPGQDPQFLISFYEKMQSDKGSIPDRFSAQQFSDYHSELNMSSLELGDSALYFCASSLKGGQREKLFFGSGTQLSVL.

The DNA of the CDR3 is TGTGCCAGTTCCGGGAGCACAGATACGCAGTATTTT. Translation: CASSGSTDTQYF. This chain connects TRBV28 to TRBJ2-3; D uncertain. Germline values: CDR1 MDHEN, CDR2 SYDVKM. CDR3 length equals 12 residues. Trimming removed 9 bases from V and 0 bases from J, with 7 bases in between.

Concerning this clone itself: Sequence at one end of the junction differs from germline and may be a read error. The chain links TRBV5-1 to TRBJ1-2, with D possibly being TRBD1 (6 bases). There are 14 residues in the CDR3. Germline lookup yields CDR1 SGHRS and CDR2 YFSETQ. CDR3 protein: CASRLDSLNYGYTF. The CDR3, as DNA: TGCGCCAGCAGGTTGGACAGCCTTAACTATGGCTACACCTTC.

The chain uses TRBV30 and TRBJ1-5; D perhaps matches TRBD1 (5 bases). The CDR3 consists of 16 residues. Germline CDR1 and CDR2: GTSNPN and SVGIG (reference sequence). The ends were cut back, 3 bases at V and 0 bases at J, with 15 bases in the middle. The CDR3 DNA sequence: TGTGCCTGGAGACCGGAGGGACCATATAGCAATCAGCCCCAGCATTTT. Its translation: CAWRPEGPYSNQPQHF.

In this sample, this clone turned up once. The chain employs TRBV11-3 and TRBJ2-1; 10 nucleotides line up with TRBD2. J gave up 3 bases and V 0 bases, and 5 bases lay outside the gene matches. CDR3 length equals 17 residues. CDR1 and CDR2 (germline): SGHNT, YENEEA. CDR3 DNA: TGTGCCAGCAGCTTAGAAGCGGGAGGGCCGGGCTACAATGAGCAGTTCTTC. It encodes CASSLEAGGPGYNEQFF.

The chain combines TRBV7-3 with TRBJ2-1; 7 bases line up with TRBD1. Germline-derived CDR1 and CDR2 are SGHTA and FQGTGA. After removal of 2 bases from V and 0 bases from J, the junction contained 4 bases not matched to a gene. The CDR3 length is 16 residues. The CDR3 region has the DNA TGTGCCAGCAGCTTACCCGGGACAGCCTCCTACAATGAGCAGTTCTTC. Its protein product is CASSLPGTASYNEQFF.

Only one count was recorded for this clone. The rearrangement links TRBV28 to TRBJ1-1; D is undetermined. The CDR3 spans 14 residues. The germline CDR1 and CDR2 sequences are MDHEN and SYDVKM. The germline V and J ends were trimmed by 6 bases and 1 base, with 12 bases remaining between them. The CDR3 spells CASSSDAGNTEAFF. CDR3 bases: TGTGCCAGCAGCTCGGATGCGGGGAACACTGAAGCTTTCTTT.

This rearrangement joins TRBV11-2 to TRBJ2-3; D is possibly TRBD2 (6 bases). Germline loops: CDR1 SGHAT, CDR2 FQNNGV. The V end was cut by 0 bases, the J end by 2 bases, with 9 bases between. CDR3 length: 15 amino acids. The CDR3 loop is CASSLERDSTDTQYF. Written as DNA, the CDR3 is TGTGCCAGCAGCTTAGAAAGGGACTCCACAGATACGCAGTATTTT.

V and J are TRBV5-4 and TRBJ2-1, with 7 bases lining up with TRBD2. Trimming cost V 3 bases and J 5 bases; bases outside gene matches: 14. This CDR3 contains 17 residues. Germline assignment: CDR1 SGHNT and CDR2 YYREEE (reference sequence). The CDR3 is CASSSPIGLAGDNEQFF. The DNA of the CDR3 is TGTGCCAGCAGCTCACCAATCGGACTGGCGGGGGACAATGAGCAGTTCTTC.

The V gene is TRBV7-2, the J gene TRBJ1-5; D is undetermined. The germline V gene has CDR1 SGHTA and CDR2 FQGNSA. The CDR3 extends over 15 amino acids. V lost 5 bases to trimming and J lost 5 bases, with 16 bases between them. CDR3 amino acids: CASSGRWTGDQPQHF. The CDR3 DNA reads TGTGCCAGCAGCGGCCGGTGGACGGGAGATCAGCCCCAGCATTTT.

The chain is built from TRBV2 and TRBJ1-1; D gene uncertain. Germline loops: CDR1 SNHLY, CDR2 FYNNEI. V was trimmed by 4 bases and J by 0 bases, leaving 3 bases between them. This CDR3 region has 12 residues. CDR3 DNA: TGTGCCAGCAGTGTATTGAACACTGAAGCTTTCTTT. Translation gives CASSVLNTEAFF. Full variable domain (rest looked up from reference TRBV2 and TRBJ1-1): EPEVTQTPSHQVTQMGQEVILRCVPISNHLYFYWYRQILGQKVEFLVSFYNNEISEKSEIFDDQFSVERPDGSNFTLKIRSTKLEDSAMYFCASSVLNTEAFFGQGTRLTVV.